Below, 5 T cell receptor beta chains from the same sample are listed, as sequenced in a study of shared clonotypes between healthy human individuals. Here immunoSEQ multiplex PCR was the method, and the copy in TCRdb shows in-frame clones only, minus some. Counted here are 2 million to 2.5 million clones, about nine tenths occurring once; the ten biggest clones make up approximately 0.39%. Specimen: naive CD4+ T cells from PBMCs. Subset of the sample: CD45RA+ positively selected. The receptors were sampled from a young man in good health. Some clones in this sample may be carry-over from other donors' samples.

CDR3 region: CASSQTGANVLTF. CDR3 in DNA: TGTGCCAGCAGCCAAACTGGGGCCAACGTCCTGACTTTC. The rearrangement uses TRBV9 and TRBJ2-6; no definite D call. The CDR3 totals 13 residues. The V end lost 4 bases, the J end lost 2 bases, and 4 bases lay between the germline ends. Germline V gives CDR1 SGDLS, CDR2 YYNGEE.

The chain employs TRBV27 and TRBJ2-7, with TRBD2 matching 7 bases. Germline-derived CDR1 and CDR2 are MNHEY and SMNVEV (reference sequence). The CDR3 is made up of 15 amino acids. V shed 6 bases and J 0 bases; nucleotides not matched to a gene: 8. CDR3 bases: TGTGCCAGCAGGTCAAGCGGGGCTGGCTCCTACGAGCAGTACTTC. Protein sequence: CASRSSGAGSYEQYF.

V usage is TRBV20-1 and J usage is TRBJ2-1; no definite D call. The V end was cut by 0 bases, the J end by 8 bases, with 5 bases between. In germline, CDR1 is DFQATT, CDR2 SNEGSKA (reference sequence). The CDR3 has 11 amino acids. The CDR3 sequence is CSAREAYEQFF. The CDR3 nucleotides read TGCAGTGCTAGAGAGGCGTATGAGCAGTTCTTC.

With respect to this clone: Other DNA variants within this sample encode the same CDR3. The chain carries TRBV9 and TRBJ2-7; D is undetermined. V lost 3 bases to trimming and J lost 1 base, with 11 bases between them. CDR3 length equals 14 residues. The germline V gene has CDR1 SGDLS and CDR2 YYNGEE. CDR3 DNA: TGTGCCAGCAGCGCGCCCGGGCGATCCTACGAGCAGTACTTC. It is translated as CASSAPGRSYEQYF.

This clone was found a few times. This sample includes further DNA sequences coding for the same CDR3. V and J are TRBV18 and TRBJ1-1; D gene uncertain. The V and J ends lost 1 base and 1 base respectively, with 4 bases between them. CDR3 length: 13 residues. Germline V CDR1 and CDR2: KGHSH, LQKENI. Here the CDR3 reads CASSPRANTEAFF. DNA of the CDR3: TGTGCCAGCTCACCACGGGCGAACACTGAAGCTTTCTTT.